This TCR beta chain is drawn from a study of OX40 agonist ivuxolimab in advanced cancers. Study summary: Earlier anti-PD-1, anti-PD-L1 or anti-CTLA-4 therapy was permitted; about 39% had received some.

J was trimmed by 1 base and V by 3 bases; bases with no gene match: 7. The CDR3 has 15 residues. The germline gives CDR1 SGHDT, CDR2 YYEEEE. Sampled blood was obtained at baseline, cycle 4 day 1, and cycle 7 day 1. The assay was immunoSEQ multiplex PCR, and TCRdb's table has in-frame clones only and misses some. The table lists about 63,000 clones, 80% to 90% of them singletons. The starting material was CD4+ or CD8+ T cells sorted from blood, obtained in a trial of the OX40 agonist ivuxolimab. V and J are TRBV5-6 and TRBJ2-7; 7 nucleotides agree with TRBD2. This sequence was found in an adult with an advanced solid tumor such as melanoma, head and neck, liver or kidney cancer. Written as DNA, the CDR3 is TGTGCCAGCAGCTCCCCGGCCGGGAGGTCCTACGAGCAGTACTTC. This gives the protein CASSSPAGRSYEQYF.